The T cell receptor (beta chain) described here comes from a study of T cells in Graves' hyperthyroidism and ophthalmopathy. Study details: It was at initial diagnosis, before any treatment, that peripheral blood was collected. Study-level results: Separation of ophthalmopathy from stable hyperthyroidism was achieved by a 13 V-J model.

This CDR3 has 15 residues. J gave up 2 bases and V 0 bases, and 1 base lay outside the gene matches. CDR1 and CDR2 from the germline V gene are MRHNA and SNTAGT. What was amplified from RNA transcripts were TCR beta CDR3 regions. TCR CDR3 regions were first amplified by RT-PCR with HTBI primers. TCRdb recomputed calls from the multiplex PCR reads with MiXCR, one row per CDR3 protein. Among 250,000 to 300,000 distinct CDR3 sequences listed, roughly 18% were seen once. This clonotype has ten or more counts. Its antigen is not identified. Disease lasting under 3 months, a NOSPECS grade of at least 4, and a Clinical Activity Score of at least 3 were features of the ophthalmopathy patients.

The material sequenced was blood. The receptor comes from a man over 45 with Graves' ophthalmopathy. V usage is TRBV6-4 and J usage is TRBJ2-3, with 8 positions matching TRBD2. The CDR3 region is CASSDSGLDTDTQYF. The CDR3 region has the DNA TGTGCCAGCAGTGACTCGGGACTAGACACAGATACGCAGTATTTT.